A selection of T cell receptor delta chains follows, all from one sample in a study of human gamma delta and Vdelta1 T cells. TCRdb re-called the PCR reads using CATT. The table shows some 13,000 delta-chain clones, with roughly 50% occurring only once. These TCRs' antigens remain unknown. Sequencing was carried out using Vdelta1 gamma-delta T cells from blood grown in culture (DOT cells). The receptors originated from a human donor in good health. The CDR3 runs from the conserved cysteine through the conserved F or W. Each record gives: D gene, clone size, V gene, J gene, CDR3 protein, CDR3 DNA. The D gene is left open where the match is weak. The size entry is marked missing in some rows and otherwise reads once, few, many or a size class.

>TRDD3|.|TRDV1|TRDJ1
CALGKPFPPYWGNYTDKLIF
TGTGCTCTTGGGAAACCCTTCCCTCCGTACTGGGGGAACTACACCGATAAACTCATCTTT
>TRDD3|.|TRDV1|TRDJ3
CALGAHGPYWGIRISWDTRQMFF
TGTGCTCTTGGGGCCCACGGGCCATACTGGGGGATACGCATCTCCTGGGACACCCGACAGATGTTTTTC
>.|.|TRDV1|TRDJ3
CALGELLETASSGVTNSWDTRQMFF
TGTGCTCTTGGGGAACTTCTTGAAACTGCCTCCTCAGGGGTTACCAACTCCTGGGACACCCGACAGATGTTTTTC
>.|.|TRDV1|TRDJ3
CALGDFGLPTNSRGGYQSSWDTRQMFF
TGTGCTCTTGGGGATTTCGGCCTTCCTACAAACTCTAGAGGGGGATACCAAAGCTCCTGGGACACCCGACAGATGTTTTTC
>TRDD2|few|TRDV1|TRDJ1
CALGEMPPSYITGEAVYTDKLIF
TGTGCTCTTGGGGAAATGCCGCCTTCCTACATAACTGGGGAGGCCGTTTACACCGATAAACTCATCTTT
>TRDD3|.|TRDV1|TRDJ1
CALGERPRTVLGVNTDKLIF
TGTGCTCTTGGGGAAAGACCCAGGACCGTACTGGGGGTGAACACCGATAAACTCATCTTT
>TRDD3|.|TRDV1|TRDJ1
CALGERGAGGYRDKLIF
TGTGCTCTTGGGGAACGGGGTGCTGGGGGATATCGGGATAAACTCATCTTT
>TRDD3|.|TRDV1|TRDJ1
CALGVTNYRRDVGDKGLKLIF
TGTGCTCTTGGGGTCACGAACTACCGGCGGGACGTGGGGGATAAGGGCCTTAAACTCATCTTT
>TRDD3|.|TRDV1|TRDJ1
CALGNYFPTGVGGYASNKLIF
TGTGCTCTTGGGAACTACTTTCCCACTGGTGTTGGGGGATACGCATCAAATAAACTCATCTTT
>TRDD3|.|TRDV1|TRDJ1
CALGEFAPGSVRTGGRYTDKLIF
TGTGCTCTTGGGGAATTTGCCCCCGGTAGCGTTCGTACTGGGGGACGATACACCGATAAACTCATCTTT
>.|medium-sized|TRDV1|TRDJ1
CALGELHWPPGVNTDKLIF
TGTGCTCTTGGGGAATTGCATTGGCCTCCCGGGGTAAACACCGATAAACTCATCTTT
>TRDD3|once|TRDV1|TRDJ1
CALGILGDYTDKLIF
TGTGCTCTTGGGATTCTGGGGGACTACACCGATAAACTCATCTTT
>TRDD3|.|TRDV1|TRDJ3
CALGEHPTGGKTWDTRQMFF
TGTGCTCTTGGGGAACATCCTACTGGGGGAAAGACCTGGGACACCCGACAGATGTTTTTC
>.|few|TRDV1|TRDJ1
CALGELLRSEKLIF
TGTGCTCTTGGGGAACTGCTCCGCTCCGAAAAACTCATCTTT
>TRDD3|few|TRDV1|TRDJ1
CALGEPVEHLGDTPDKLIF
TGTGCTCTTGGGGAACCTGTAGAGCATCTGGGGGATACGCCCGATAAACTCATCTTT
>TRDD3|few|TRDV1|TRDJ1
CALGDTGGSYKLIF
TGTGCTCTTGGGGATACTGGGGGATCGTATAAACTCATCTTT
>TRDD3|.|TRDV1|TRDJ1
CALGDGLPKPSWGILRYTDKLIF
TGTGCTCTTGGGGACGGCCTTCCCAAACCATCCTGGGGGATTTTGAGGTACACCGATAAACTCATCTTT
>TRDD3|.|TRDV1|TRDJ1
CALGELIRLCYWGPGGTDKLIF
TGTGCTCTTGGGGAATTGATCCGTCTGTGTTACTGGGGGCCGGGCGGCACCGATAAACTCATCTTT
>TRDD3|.|TRDV1|TRDJ1
CALGELGLQLGGEGNWEIGLIF
TGTGCTCTTGGGGAACTAGGTCTCCAACTGGGGGGAGAAGGGAATTGGGAAATTGGACTCATCTTT
>TRDD3|.|TRDV1|TRDJ1
CALGPSRVLGLYTDKLIF
TGTGCTCTTGGGCCTTCGCGGGTACTGGGGTTGTACACCGATAAACTCATCTTT
>.|.|TRDV1|TRDJ1
CALGELYTDKLIF
TGTGCTCTTGGGGAACTATACACCGATAAACTCATCTTT
>.|.|TRDV1|TRDJ2
CALGEHQGFTLTAQLFF
TGTGCTCTTGGGGAACATCAGGGATTCACTTTGACAGCACAACTCTTCTTT
>TRDD3|.|TRDV1|TRDJ1
CALGEQGFLPPTTGGRPVPITKLIF
TGTGCTCTTGGGGAACAGGGCTTCCTCCCTCCCACGACTGGGGGAAGGCCCGTGCCGATTACAAAACTCATCTTT
>TRDD3|.|TRDV1|TRDJ1
CALGKIHMSYAGDTDTDKLIF
TGTGCTCTTGGGAAAATCCATATGTCCTACGCTGGGGATACTGACACCGATAAACTCATCTTT
>TRDD3|few|TRDV1|TRDJ1
CALGRAVVTYLPGGYAERGKLIF
TGTGCTCTTGGGCGCGCCGTGGTGACTTACCTTCCTGGGGGATACGCGGAAAGGGGTAAACTCATCTTT
>.|.|TRDV1|TRDJ1
CALGELGGHTDKLIF
TGTGCTCTTGGGGAACTAGGGGGTCATACCGATAAACTCATCTTT
>TRDD3|.|TRDV1|TRDJ1
CALGELNPWGIWLGGPDKLIF
TGTGCTCTTGGGGAACTCAATCCTTGGGGGATATGGTTGGGAGGCCCCGATAAACTCATCTTT
>TRDD2|.|TRDV1|TRDJ1
CALGALPTFHSGTKLIF
TGTGCTCTTGGGGCCCTTCCTACGTTCCACTCCGGGACAAAACTCATCTTT
>.|.|TRDV1|TRDJ1
CALGERRDTDKLIF
TGTGCTCTTGGGGAACGGCGAGACACCGATAAACTCATCTTT
>TRDD3|few|TRDV1|TRDJ3
CALGGMLSAGGYVSWDTRQMFF
TGTGCTCTTGGGGGGATGCTGAGCGCTGGGGGATACGTCTCCTGGGACACCCGACAGATGTTTTTC
>TRDD3|.|TRDV1|TRDJ1
CALGETPLLGIPVSNKLIF
TGTGCTCTTGGGGAAACCCCGTTACTGGGGATTCCGGTAAGCAATAAACTCATCTTT
>TRDD3|.|TRDV1|TRDJ1
CALGEPSDLRGIPKSTLPSNTDKLIF
TGTGCTCTTGGGGAACCCTCGGACCTACGTGGGATACCAAAGTCCACTCTCCCTTCTAACACCGATAAACTCATCTTT
>.|.|TRDV1|TRDJ1
CALGELNPRGGPYTDKLIF
TGTGCTCTTGGGGAGCTGAACCCAAGGGGGGGACCTTACACCGATAAACTCATCTTT
>.|.|TRDV1|TRDJ1
CALGEFFLRRVLGAQNTDKLIF
TGTGCTCTTGGGGAATTCTTCCTACGAAGGGTACTGGGGGCCCAAAACACCGATAAACTCATCTTT
>TRDD3|.|TRDV1|TRDJ1
CALGELVVVTGEFWGIRGDKLIF
TGTGCTCTTGGGGAACTAGTGGTGGTTACAGGCGAGTTCTGGGGGATACGAGGCGATAAACTCATCTTT